Listed below are T cell receptor beta chains from one sample, sequenced in a study of blood T cell repertoires in COVID-19. Assay used: immunoSEQ multiplex PCR; TCRdb lists only in-frame clones, some missing. Of roughly 82,000 clones in the sample, roughly four fifths were seen once. The sample comprised peripheral blood. The receptor set was obtained from a man aged 55 to 70 with acute or convalescent COVID-19. CDR3s include the opening cysteine and the closing phenylalanine or tryptophan. The D gene is left open where the match is weak. Not all rows give a size; the values are once, few, many and, for expanded clones, a class.

J gene,D gene,clone size,V gene,CDR3 protein,CDR3 DNA
TRBJ2-7,TRBD1,few,TRBV28,CASRSTGGSYEQYF,TGTGCCAGCAGATCGACAGGGGGATCGTACGAGCAGTACTTC
TRBJ1-1,TRBD1,few,TRBV7-2,CASTTGTANTEAFF,TGTGCCAGCACAACCGGGACAGCGAACACTGAAGCTTTCTTT
TRBJ2-5,NA,NA,TRBV5-1,CASSQAVYSGIIQGHVETQYF,TGCGCCAGCAGCCAGGCTGTTTATTCAGGGATAATTCAGGGTCATGTGGAGACCCAGTACTTC
TRBJ2-7,NA,few,TRBV2,CASSPRLAREQYF,TGTGCCAGCAGTCCCCGGCTAGCTCGCGAGCAGTACTTC
TRBJ1-6,NA,NA,TRBV6-5,CASSYYRENSPLHF,TGTGCCAGCAGTTACTACAGAGAAAATTCACCCCTCCACTTT
TRBJ2-1,NA,NA,TRBV9,CASSVVQGNNEQFF,TGTGCCAGCAGCGTAGTACAGGGAAACAATGAGCAGTTCTTC
TRBJ2-3,NA,NA,TRBV5-1,CASSFLAGDTQYF,TGCGCCAGCAGCTTTTTGGCTGGAGATACGCAGTATTTT
TRBJ2-7,TRBD1,NA,TRBV18,CASSPRQGETSEQYF,TGTGCCAGCTCACCCCGGCAGGGGGAGACGAGCGAGCAGTACTTC
TRBJ2-1,TRBD2,NA,TRBV6-6,CASKLAAYNEQFF,TGTGCCAGCAAGCTAGCGGCTTACAATGAGCAGTTCTTC
TRBJ1-4,TRBD1,NA,TRBV5-1,CASRVTGDHEKLFF,TGCGCCAGCAGGGTTACAGGGGATCATGAAAAACTGTTTTTT
TRBJ1-2,NA,NA,TRBV3-1/TRBV3-2,CASSQVPAGGYTF,TGTGCCAGCAGCCAAGTCCCCGCCGGGGGCTACACCTTC
TRBJ2-7,TRBD2,NA,TRBV6-5,CASSYSLAGANEQYF,TGTGCCAGCAGTTACTCCCTAGCGGGAGCCAACGAGCAGTACTTC
TRBJ2-4,TRBD1,NA,TRBV6-5,CASRATGDEGNIQYF,TGTGCCAGCAGGGCGACAGGGGATGAGGGAAACATTCAGTACTTC
TRBJ2-3,TRBD1,NA,TRBV5-1,CASSLERRGDTQYF,TGCGCCAGCAGCTTGGAACGCAGGGGGGATACGCAGTATTTT
TRBJ1-2,NA,NA,TRBV19,CATEFEAGFGYGYTF,TGTGCCACCGAGTTCGAGGCGGGTTTCGGCTATGGCTACACCTTC
TRBJ1-6,NA,NA,TRBV3-1/TRBV3-2,CASSQVRSSPLHF,TGTGCCAGCAGCCAAGTTAGAAGTTCACCCCTCCACTTT
TRBJ1-5,NA,NA,TRBV12-3/TRBV12-4,CASRRGGEQPQHF,TGTGCCAGCAGGCGTGGAGGGGAGCAGCCCCAGCATTTT
TRBJ1-4,NA,NA,TRBV9,CASSVGRFDEKLFF,TGTGCCAGCAGCGTGGGCCGCTTCGATGAAAAACTGTTTTTT
TRBJ2-7,TRBD2,NA,TRBV6-2/TRBV6-3,CASSRGTSGAQAHEQYF,TGTGCCAGCAGCCGCGGGACTAGCGGGGCCCAGGCCCACGAGCAGTACTTC
TRBJ1-5,TRBD1,NA,TRBV28,CASSGGGTVANQPQHF,TGTGCCAGCAGTGGCGGTGGGACAGTAGCAAATCAGCCCCAGCATTTT
TRBJ2-3,NA,NA,TRBV11-2,CASSLVGTSTDTQYF,TGTGCCAGCAGCTTAGTTGGGACAAGCACAGATACGCAGTATTTT
TRBJ2-7,NA,NA,TRBV20-1,CSANDGIHEQYF,TGCAGTGCTAATGACGGTATACACGAGCAGTACTTC
TRBJ1-4,NA,NA,TRBV30,CAWSVGRNEKLFF,TGTGCCTGGAGTGTGGGCAGGAATGAAAAACTGTTTTTT
TRBJ2-1,NA,once,TRBV7-9,CASSGPGRGTYNEQFF,TGTGCCAGCAGCGGACCCGGGCGCGGGACCTACAATGAGCAGTTCTTC
TRBJ2-5,NA,NA,TRBV7-2,CASSSTRDFKETQYF,TGTGCCAGCAGCTCCACCCGGGACTTTAAAGAGACCCAGTACTTC
TRBJ1-5,NA,NA,TRBV6-5,CASSYSSTQLQPQHF,TGTGCCAGCAGTTACTCTTCCACACAGCTTCAGCCCCAGCATTTT
TRBJ2-7,NA,few,TRBV24-1,CATSGVGGSYEQYF,TGTGCCACCAGTGGTGTGGGGGGCTCCTACGAGCAGTACTTC
TRBJ1-3,NA,NA,TRBV7-9,CASSPLVGAKGNTIYF,TGTGCCAGCAGCCCCTTGGTGGGGGCAAAAGGAAACACCATATATTTT
TRBJ2-5,TRBD1,NA,TRBV29-1,CSVDKVGQGGQETQYF,TGCAGCGTTGACAAGGTCGGACAGGGAGGACAAGAGACCCAGTACTTC
TRBJ2-1,TRBD2,NA,TRBV11-2,CASSPSLRGGSPYSEQFF,TGTGCCAGCAGCCCTTCACTCCGCGGGGGGTCACCGTACTCCGAGCAGTTCTTC
TRBJ2-4,TRBD2,NA,TRBV7-2,CASSLSGGADIQYF,TGTGCCAGCAGCCTTAGCGGGGGGGCTGACATTCAGTACTTC
TRBJ1-5,NA,NA,TRBV6-5,CASVQGSNQPQHF,TGTGCCAGCGTACAGGGAAGCAATCAGCCCCAGCATTTT
TRBJ1-2,NA,NA,TRBV7-2,CASSLAQGSFDGYTF,TGTGCCAGCAGCTTAGCACAGGGAAGTTTTGATGGCTACACCTTC
TRBJ1-2,TRBD1,NA,TRBV7-8,CASSPEDRAPLGYTF,TGTGCCAGCAGCCCTGAAGACAGGGCCCCTCTTGGCTACACCTTC
TRBJ2-3,TRBD2,NA,TRBV14,CASGGRWTDTQYF,TGTGCCAGCGGCGGGAGGTGGACAGATACGCAGTATTTT
TRBJ2-1,TRBD2,NA,TRBV5-1,CASSPLTSGRGSSYNEQFF,TGCGCCAGCAGCCCGCTGACTAGCGGGAGGGGGAGCTCCTACAATGAGCAGTTCTTC
TRBJ1-1,TRBD1,NA,TRBV4-2,CASRREGQGMNTEAFF,TGTGCCAGCAGGCGCGAAGGACAGGGGATGAACACTGAAGCTTTCTTT
TRBJ2-1,NA,once,TRBV28,CASSQQALPGYNEQFF,TGTGCCAGCAGTCAACAAGCCCTCCCGGGGTACAATGAGCAGTTCTTC
TRBJ2-7,TRBD1,NA,TRBV7-9,CASTVGQGYYEQYF,TGTGCCAGCACCGTGGGACAGGGGTACTACGAGCAGTACTTC
TRBJ2-7,TRBD2,NA,TRBV28,CASGRAGYEQYF,TGTGCCAGCGGGAGGGCGGGCTACGAGCAGTACTTC
TRBJ2-7,NA,NA,TRBV9,CASSVVQGGEQYF,TGTGCCAGCAGCGTAGTTCAGGGTGGCGAGCAGTACTTC
TRBJ1-1,NA,NA,TRBV28,CASNPPRGEAFF,TGTGCCAGCAATCCTCCTAGGGGTGAAGCTTTCTTT
TRBJ1-2,NA,NA,TRBV5-5,CASSLSIGRGTDGYTF,TGTGCCAGCAGCCTCTCTATCGGCAGGGGAACTGATGGCTACACCTTC
TRBJ2-7,NA,NA,TRBV28,CASSATGRAGYEQYF,TGTGCCAGCAGCGCGACAGGACGGGCGGGCTACGAGCAGTACTTC
TRBJ1-2,TRBD1,NA,TRBV7-2,CASSSNRGQDGYTF,TGTGCCAGCAGCTCCAACAGGGGTCAGGATGGCTACACCTTC
TRBJ1-2,NA,NA,TRBV24-1,CATSDRTGNFYGYTF,TGTGCCACCAGTGATCGGACGGGGAATTTCTATGGCTACACCTTC
TRBJ1-1,TRBD1,NA,TRBV2,CASTSQGAGEAFF,TGTGCCAGCACCTCACAGGGGGCAGGTGAAGCTTTCTTT
TRBJ1-6,NA,NA,TRBV18,CASSPLQESPLHF,TGTGCCAGCTCACCGCTACAGGAATCACCCCTCCACTTT
TRBJ2-7,NA,NA,TRBV6-2/TRBV6-3,CASSPLGPATLYEQYF,TGTGCCAGCAGCCCTCTTGGGCCGGCGACCCTTTACGAGCAGTACTTC
TRBJ2-2,TRBD1,NA,TRBV2,CASNGQGRNTGELFF,TGTGCCAGCAATGGACAGGGGCGGAACACCGGGGAGCTGTTTTTT
TRBJ1-1,TRBD1,NA,TRBV18,CASSPPGTANTEAFF,TGTGCCAGCTCACCACCGGGGACAGCAAACACTGAAGCTTTCTTT
TRBJ1-3,NA,NA,TRBV19,CASSIRDIGNTIYF,TGTGCCAGTAGTATTCGGGACATCGGAAACACCATATATTTT
TRBJ1-1,NA,NA,TRBV7-3,CASSPGWNTEAFF,TGTGCCAGCAGCCCAGGTTGGAACACTGAAGCTTTCTTT
TRBJ1-6,NA,few,TRBV5-8,CASSIDSEPSLHF,TGTGCCAGCAGCATCGACTCGGAACCATCCCTCCACTTT
TRBJ2-5,NA,once,TRBV7-9,CASSTGHSSQETQYF,TGTGCCAGCAGCACGGGACACTCGAGCCAAGAGACCCAGTACTTC
TRBJ1-3,NA,NA,TRBV6-5,CASSPTGSGNTIYF,TGTGCCAGCAGCCCAACAGGCTCTGGAAACACCATATATTTT
TRBJ2-2,NA,NA,TRBV15,CATSRPRGTGELFF,TGTGCCACCAGCCGGCCGCGCGGCACCGGGGAGCTGTTTTTT